The next 14 T cell receptor beta chains were all read from a single sample in a study of blood T cell repertoires in COVID-19. Profiling relied on immunoSEQ multiplex PCR, and the TCRdb table lists in-frame clones only, not all of them. The data hold hundreds of thousands of clones, with 85% to 90% observed a single time. The material sequenced was PBMCs or T cells enriched from blood (not recorded which). These receptors were collected from a young man who had recovered from COVID-19.

V is TRBV7-9 and J is TRBJ2-2; D call uncertain. Germline CDR1 reads SEHNR; CDR2 reads FQNEAQ (reference sequence). Trimming removed 5 bases from V and 6 bases from J, with 10 bases in between. This CDR3 comprises 13 residues. The CDR3 loop reads CASSPGPSGELFF. The CDR3 DNA is TGTGCCAGCAGCCCAGGCCCGTCCGGGGAGCTGTTTTTT.

The rearrangement uses TRBV19 and TRBJ2-3, with 8 bases identical to TRBD1. V was clipped by 2 bases and J by 5 bases; unmatched bases: 6. From germline, CDR1 is LNHDA and CDR2 SQIVND (reference sequence). The CDR3 length is 15 residues. The CDR3 nucleotides read TGTGCCAGTAGTATACAGGGGGCGAGTATAGATACGCAGTATTTT. It yields the protein CASSIQGASIDTQYF. Drawing the rest from reference TRBV19 and TRBJ2-3, the complete variable domain is DGGITQSPKYLFRKEGQNVTLSCEQNLNHDAMYWYRQDPGQGLRLIYYSQIVNDFQKGDIAEGYSVSREKKESFPLTVTSAQKNPTAFYLCASSIQGASIDTQYFGPGTRLTVL.

This clone was detected a few times. The rearrangement links TRBV4-3 to TRBJ1-1; D is perhaps TRBD1 (6 bases). The V and J ends lost 4 bases and 5 bases respectively, with 14 bases between them. The length of the CDR3 is 14 residues. Germline assignment: CDR1 LGHNA and CDR2 YSLEER. CDR3 loop: CASSRGPRRTEAFF. The CDR3 region has the DNA TGCGCCAGCAGCCGGGGGCCGAGACGGACTGAAGCTTTCTTT.

The chain recombines TRBV18 with TRBJ2-2; 7 bases line up with TRBD1. Germline lookup yields CDR1 KGHSH and CDR2 LQKENI. This CDR3 contains 17 residues. V was clipped by 1 base and J by 1 base; unmatched bases: 6. CDR3 region: CASSPRSGQKNTGELFF. The CDR3, as DNA: TGTGCCAGCTCACCACGATCGGGACAGAAGAACACCGGGGAGCTGTTTTTT.

The CDR3: CASFSGQIHTF. CDR3 nucleotides: TGTGCCAGTTTTTCTGGACAGATTCACACCTTC. The chain links TRBV19 to TRBJ1-2; tentative D call: TRBD1 (6 bases). The V gene's germline CDR1 is LNHDA and CDR2 SQIVND (reference sequence). The CDR3 loop spans 11 amino acids. V was shortened by 8 bases and J by 12 bases, with 16 bases between the two germline ends. Full variable domain (missing parts from reference TRBV19 and TRBJ1-2): DGGITQSPKYLFRKEGQNVTLSCEQNLNHDAMYWYRQDPGQGLRLIYYSQIVNDFQKGDIAEGYSVSREKKESFPLTVTSAQKNPTAFYLCASFSGQIHTFGSGTRLTVV.

V and J are TRBV9 and TRBJ2-1, with D possibly being TRBD2 (5 bases). Germline-derived CDR1 and CDR2 are SGDLS and YYNGEE. V shed 4 bases and J shed 4 bases, with 18 bases lying between them. This CDR3 is built from 16 residues. The DNA of the CDR3 is TGTGCCAGCAGCCCCGGACGGGATCCACCGTACAATGAGCAGTTCTTC. This codes for CASSPGRDPPYNEQFF.

This chain links TRBV2 with TRBJ2-7, with TRBD1 matching over 9 bases. After removal of 6 bases from V and 3 bases from J, the junction contained 3 bases not matched to a gene. The CDR3 contains 13 residues. From germline, CDR1 is SNHLY and CDR2 FYNNEI. In DNA form, the CDR3 reads TGTGCCAGCAGCGGGACAGGGATCTACGAGCAGTACTTC. It encodes CASSGTGIYEQYF.

This CDR3 reads CASSLASGRLANIQYF. In DNA form, the CDR3 reads TGTGCCAGCAGCTTGGCTAGCGGGAGGTTGGCAAACATTCAGTACTTC. The rearrangement uses TRBV7-2 and TRBJ2-4, with TRBD2 matching over 11 bases. Losses at the gene ends were 3 bases for V and 6 bases for J; bases not matched to a gene: 7. The germline V gene encodes CDR1 SGHTA and CDR2 FQGNSA. There are 16 residues in the CDR3.

The sample holds a few counts of this clone. The chain has TRBV18 and TRBJ1-1; 7 nucleotides line up with TRBD1. Germline assignment: CDR1 KGHSH and CDR2 LQKENI. The CDR3 contains 14 residues. V dropped 3 bases and J dropped 6; count of bases not matched to a gene: 7. The CDR3 sequence is CASSPNSQGAEAFF. CDR3 sequence (DNA): TGTGCCAGCTCACCGAATTCGCAGGGGGCTGAAGCTTTCTTT.

V usage is TRBV2 and J usage is TRBJ2-7; TRBD2 might be the D (6 bases). Germline lookup yields CDR1 SNHLY and CDR2 FYNNEI. This CDR3 has 13 residues. Trimming shortened V by 9 bases and J by 7 bases, and 19 bases separated the two germline ends. In DNA, the CDR3 is TGTGCCAGTTTTCCGGGACGGAGGGGAGAGCAGTACTTC. It specifies CASFPGRRGEQYF.

This rearrangement joins TRBV24-1 to TRBJ2-1; TRBD2 is a possible D gene (5 bases). CDR1 is KGHDR and CDR2 is SFDVKD in the germline V gene. The length of the CDR3 is 14 residues. V lost 4 bases, J lost 8 bases, and 14 bases lay in between. As DNA, the CDR3 is TGTGCCACCAGTGACTCACTAGTTCTAGATGAGCAGTTCTTC. Protein product: CATSDSLVLDEQFF.

J is TRBJ1-2 and V is TRBV5-1; TRBD1 matches at 9 bases. V lost 2 bases and J lost 4; bases outside the gene matches: 9. Germline CDR1 is SGHRS and CDR2 is YFSETQ. The CDR3 is 16 amino acids. The CDR3: CASSFDRGDKFYGYTF. In DNA, the CDR3 is TGCGCCAGCAGCTTTGACAGGGGGGATAAATTCTATGGCTACACCTTC.

The chain couples TRBV19 to TRBJ1-1; weak D call: TRBD1 (5 bases). CDR1 is LNHDA, CDR2 SQIVND, per germline (reference sequence). The ends were cut back, 5 bases at V and 6 bases at J, with 16 bases in the middle. The CDR3 consists of 14 residues. This chain's CDR3 is CASSVQGERAEAFF. CDR3 nucleotide sequence: TGTGCCAGTAGTGTTCAGGGTGAGAGAGCTGAAGCTTTCTTT.

This sequence joins TRBV7-9 and TRBJ1-5, with a weak D call TRBD1 (6 bases). The germline V gene has CDR1 SEHNR and CDR2 FQNEAQ (reference sequence). The ends were cut back, 4 bases at V and 4 bases at J, with 11 bases in the middle. This CDR3 has 14 residues. As DNA, the CDR3 is TGTGCCAGCAGCTCCACAGGGATAAATCAGCCCCAGCATTTT. Encoded protein: CASSSTGINQPQHF.